This T cell receptor (beta chain) was identified in a study of T-cell memory formation after mild COVID-19. The trim removed 6 bases at V and 3 bases at J, leaving 6 bases unmatched. The germline V gene has CDR1 DFQATT and CDR2 SNEGSKA (reference sequence). CDR3 length: 14 amino acids. Via MiXCR, TCRdb re-called the 5' RACE reads, giving one row per CDR3 protein. There are 550,000 to 600,000 distinct CDR3 sequences in the sample; approximately 21% occur only once, and roughly 8.3% lies in the top ten. Whole-study results and caveats: CD4/CD8 balance characterized clones contracting day 15 to 85, and CD4+ skew characterized later expanders.

Concerning this clonotype: Its specificity is not known.

The sequencing input was PBMCs or a T cell subset sorted from them (not recorded which). This receptor was obtained from an adult woman who had mild COVID-19 (a few samples of this study predate the infection). Cell type and time point are not known. The rearrangement links TRBV20-1 to TRBJ2-7; 12 positions agree with TRBD1. DNA of the CDR3: TGCAGTGCCCTGGGACAGGGGGCGCACTACGAGCAGTACTTC. It translates to CSALGQGAHYEQYF.